This is a list of T cell receptor beta chains from one sample in a study of cytomegalovirus exposure and HLA in healthy donors. Profiling relied on immunoSEQ multiplex PCR, and the TCRdb table lists in-frame clones only, not all of them. Of 150,000 or so clones detected, approximately 86% appear once; the ten largest clones hold over 1.5%. Material for sequencing was PBMCs. The source of these receptors is a woman aged 18-29 years in good health and CMV-seronegative. CDR3s include the opening cysteine and the closing phenylalanine or tryptophan. A D gene is named only where the DNA matches it firmly. Clone size, where shown, is once, few, many, or a class for clones that have expanded.

j_call cdr3_length clone_size v_call d_call cdr3_nt cdr3_aa
TRBJ2-1 17 once TRBV7-6 TRBD2 TGTGCCAGCAGCTTACGGGCAGCGGGAAGCTCCTACAATGAGCAGTTCTTC CASSLRAAGSSYNEQFF
TRBJ1-2 13 NA TRBV7-3 NA TGTGCCAGCAGCTCCAACCGGGGTGATGGCTACACCTTC CASSSNRGDGYTF
TRBJ2-1 17 NA TRBV7-8 NA TGTGCCAGCAGCTTAGGTGGCGGGGCTAGCTCCTACAATGAGCAGTTCTTC CASSLGGGASSYNEQFF
TRBJ2-7 16 NA TRBV5-4 TRBD2 TGTGCCAGCAGCTTGGTGGGTAGCGGGGTGGCCTACGAGCAGTACTTC CASSLVGSGVAYEQYF
TRBJ2-3 14 NA TRBV6-4 TRBD2 TGTGCCAGCGCTACGGGACTAGCTTCCGATACGCAGTATTTT CASATGLASDTQYF
TRBJ1-6 15 NA TRBV28 NA TGTGCCAGCAGCGATACAGGGCTCTATAATTCACCCCTCCACTTT CASSDTGLYNSPLHF
TRBJ2-7 16 NA TRBV30 NA TGTGCCTGGAGTCTCCCGGGCCTTAGGGAGCTAGGCGAGCAGTACTTC CAWSLPGLRELGEQYF
TRBJ1-2 13 NA TRBV23-1 NA TGCGCCAGCGATCCTGACAGACACTATGGCTACACCTTC CASDPDRHYGYTF
TRBJ1-6 14 NA TRBV21-1 NA TGTGCCAGCAAGGGGGGGACGTTGAGGTCACCCCTCCACTTT CASKGGTLRSPLHF
TRBJ1-5 18 NA TRBV28 TRBD1 TGTGCCAGCAGTCCGTCCGGGACAGGGGGCAGGGGGAATCAGCCCCAGCATTTT CASSPSGTGGRGNQPQHF
TRBJ2-5 13 NA TRBV11-2 NA TGTGCCAGCAGCTCGGGGGATTGGGAGACCCAGTACTTC CASSSGDWETQYF
TRBJ2-7 14 NA TRBV28 TRBD1 TGTGCCAGCTATCAGGCAGGGGGCCCCTACGAGCAGTACTTC CASYQAGGPYEQYF
TRBJ1-1 16 NA TRBV27 NA TGTGCCAGCAGTTTAAGGCAGGGTAGTTTGGACACTGAAGCTTTCTTT CASSLRQGSLDTEAFF
TRBJ2-7 14 NA TRBV6-1 TRBD1 TGTGCCAGCATGGTGGGACAGGGGACCTACGAGCAGTACTTC CASMVGQGTYEQYF
TRBJ2-7 14 NA TRBV9 TRBD2 TGTGCCAGCAGCGGACTAGCGGCTACCTACGAGCAGTACTTC CASSGLAATYEQYF
TRBJ2-3 14 NA TRBV28 TRBD2 TGTGCCAGCAAACTAGCGGGAGAAACAGATACGCAGTATTTT CASKLAGETDTQYF
TRBJ2-1 15 NA TRBV2 NA TGTGCCAGCAGTGAGGGGGCGGGAGCCTACAATGAGCAGTTCTTC CASSEGAGAYNEQFF